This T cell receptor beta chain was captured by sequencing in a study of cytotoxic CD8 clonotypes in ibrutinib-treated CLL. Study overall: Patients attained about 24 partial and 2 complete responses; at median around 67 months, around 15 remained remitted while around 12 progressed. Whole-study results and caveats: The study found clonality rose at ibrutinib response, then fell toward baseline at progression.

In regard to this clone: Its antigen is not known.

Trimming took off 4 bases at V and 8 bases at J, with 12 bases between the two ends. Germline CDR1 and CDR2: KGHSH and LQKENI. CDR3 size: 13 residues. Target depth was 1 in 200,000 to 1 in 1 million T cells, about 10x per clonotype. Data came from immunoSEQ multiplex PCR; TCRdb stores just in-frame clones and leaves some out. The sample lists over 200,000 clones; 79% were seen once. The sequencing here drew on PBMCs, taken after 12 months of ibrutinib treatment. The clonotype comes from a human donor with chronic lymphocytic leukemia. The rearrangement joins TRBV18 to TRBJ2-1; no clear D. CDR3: CASSRAIADEQFF. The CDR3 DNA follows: TGTGCCAGCTCACGGGCGATAGCAGATGAGCAGTTCTTC.